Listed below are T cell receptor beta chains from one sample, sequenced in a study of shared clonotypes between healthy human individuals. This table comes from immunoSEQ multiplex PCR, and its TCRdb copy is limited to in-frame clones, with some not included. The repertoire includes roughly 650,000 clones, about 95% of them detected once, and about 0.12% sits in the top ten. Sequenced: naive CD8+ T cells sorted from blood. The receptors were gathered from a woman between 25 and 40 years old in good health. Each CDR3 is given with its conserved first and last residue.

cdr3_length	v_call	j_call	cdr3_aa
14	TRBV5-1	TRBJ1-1	CASSFRGQNTEAFF
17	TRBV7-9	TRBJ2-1	CASSTPRTGGNHNEQFF
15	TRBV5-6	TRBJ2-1	CASSGAGEGYNEQFF
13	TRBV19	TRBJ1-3	CATRTDSGNTIYF
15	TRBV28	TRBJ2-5	CASSLSGLAGDTQYF
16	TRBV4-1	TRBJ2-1	CASSQVSRSSYNEQFF
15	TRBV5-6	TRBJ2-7	CASSSLQGIYHEQYF
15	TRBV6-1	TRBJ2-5	CASSAGQGPRETQYF
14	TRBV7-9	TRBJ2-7	CASSAGQGSYEQYF
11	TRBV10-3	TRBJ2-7	CASRDSYEQYF
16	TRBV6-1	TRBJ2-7	CASSEAPGQYFYEQYF
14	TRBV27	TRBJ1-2	CASRGQGFNYGYTF
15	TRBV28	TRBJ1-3	CASSLSGVSGNTIYF
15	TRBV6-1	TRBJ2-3	CASSPGGGDTDTQYF
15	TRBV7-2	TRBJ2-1	CASSFTAGGYNEQFF
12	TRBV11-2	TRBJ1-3	CASSPRGNTIYF
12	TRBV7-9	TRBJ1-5	CASSLGGLPQHF
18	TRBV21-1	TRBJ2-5	CASSKGISSGARQETQYF
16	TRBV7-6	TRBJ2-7	CASSLGAGTGSYEQYF
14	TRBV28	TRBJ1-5	CASSSVISNQPQHF
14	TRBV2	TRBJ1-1	CASTPTKSNTEAFF
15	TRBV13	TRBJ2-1	CASSIEDRSYNEQFF